These 26 T cell receptor beta chains were all obtained from the same sample, sequenced in a study of T cells after yellow fever vaccination. TCRdb reanalysed the 5' RACE reads using MiXCR and keeps one entry per CDR3 protein. The sample lists tens of thousands of distinct CDR3 sequences, roughly 6% seen once, with less than 2.5% in the top ten. The material sequenced was CD4+ T cells sorted from PBMCs, taken less than 16 days after the first yellow fever vaccination. Receptors were obtained from a man aged 18 to 30 who received the YFV17D yellow fever vaccine.

This clonotype occurred a few times. The junction shows a germline mismatch at one end, possibly a read error. The chain uses TRBV7-7 and TRBJ2-1, with 7 bases identical to TRBD2. The length of the CDR3 is 13 residues. Germline CDR1 SSHAT, CDR2 FNYEAQ (reference sequence). CDR3 DNA sequence: TGTGCTAGCAGCTCAGGGAGGGAGTATGAGCAGTTCTTC. It is translated as CASSSGREYEQFF. The full variable domain, in which reference TRBV7-7 and TRBJ2-1 provide the parts outside the CDR3, is GAGVSQSPRYKVTKRGQDVTLRCDPISSHATLYWYQQALGQGPEFLTYFNYEAQPDKSGLPSDRFSAERPEGSISTLTIQRTEQRDSAMYRCASSSGREYEQFFGPGTRLTVL.

This clonotype was counted ten times or more. The rearrangement joins TRBV5-1 to TRBJ2-2, with 8 bases fitting TRBD1. Per germline, CDR1 SGHRS and CDR2 YFSETQ. V lost 3 bases to trimming and J lost 3 bases; unmatched junction nucleotides: 4. The CDR3 sequence is 15 residues long. The CDR3, as DNA: TGCGCCAGCAGCTCGGACAGGGCTGACACCGGGGAGCTGTTTTTT. This sequence encodes CASSSDRADTGELFF.

Only one count was recorded for this clonotype. This sequence may be a read error, since a much larger clone differs from it by one base. The chain couples TRBV4-3 to TRBJ2-7, with 8 bases lining up with TRBD2. Germline CDR1 and CDR2: LGHNA and YSLEER. The CDR3 has 16 amino acids. Unmatched junction bases numbered 10, after V lost 1 base and J lost 5 bases. Here the CDR3 reads CASSQADGGGLDEQYF. CDR3 bases: TGCGCCAGCAGCCAAGCTGACGGGGGGGGCCTAGACGAGCAGTACTTC.

Many counts were recorded for this clonotype. The chain carries TRBV7-2 and TRBJ2-5; 10 nucleotides align to TRBD2. V trimming: 5 bases; J trimming: 5 bases; junction bases outside the gene matches: 11. This CDR3 is 16 amino acids long. CDR1 SGHTA and CDR2 FQGNSA come from the germline V gene. The CDR3: CASSPSQRGGLETQYF. The CDR3, as DNA: TGTGCCAGCAGCCCAAGTCAGCGGGGGGGCTTGGAGACCCAGTACTTC.

This clonotype has a count of ten or more. V gene TRBV2 combines with J gene TRBJ2-1; weak D call: TRBD2 (5 bases). The germline V gene encodes CDR1 SNHLY and CDR2 FYNNEI. Deletions cut 4 bases from V and 0 bases from J, with 10 bases between. The CDR3 consists of 15 residues. CDR3 nucleotide sequence: TGTGCCAGCAGTGCCGGGGATGGCTCCTACAATGAGCAGTTCTTC. Translated, it gives CASSAGDGSYNEQFF.

This clonotype was seen at least ten times. CDR3 nucleotide sequence: TGCGCCAGCAGGACTAGCGGAGATACGCAGTATTTT. This translates into CASRTSGDTQYF. The chain joins TRBV5-1 to TRBJ2-3; 9 nucleotides agree with TRBD2. The CDR3 totals 12 residues. Germline assignment: CDR1 SGHRS and CDR2 YFSETQ. Losses at the gene ends were 5 bases for V and 5 bases for J; bases not matched to a gene: 0.

The chain uses TRBV11-3 and TRBJ2-3; D uncertain. This CDR3 comprises 13 residues. Trimming pared 1 base from V and 4 bases from J, leaving 6 bases between. Per the germline V gene, CDR1 is SGHNT and CDR2 is YENEEA. In DNA, the CDR3 is TGTGCCAGCAGCTTAGGAGCCTCAGATACGCAGTATTTT. Translating gives CASSLGASDTQYF.

This clonotype was seen ten or more times. The rearrangement joins TRBV9 to TRBJ2-1; D gene ambiguous. CDR3 length: 12 amino acids. CDR1 and CDR2 (germline): SGDLS, YYNGEE. Trimming took off 0 bases at V and 4 bases at J, with 2 bases between the two ends. This chain's CDR3 is CASSVDYNEQFF. CDR3 DNA: TGTGCCAGCAGCGTAGATTACAATGAGCAGTTCTTC.

This clonotype was seen ten or more times. This chain joins TRBV11-2 and TRBJ2-1, with D tentatively TRBD2 (5 bases). The CDR3 runs 15 residues. The germline V gene encodes CDR1 SGHAT and CDR2 FQNNGV. Trimming removed 0 bases at V and 5 bases at J, with 11 bases between. CDR3 loop: CASSLDRGPNNEQFF. CDR3 nucleotide sequence: TGTGCCAGCAGCTTAGATCGGGGTCCAAACAATGAGCAGTTCTTC.

This clonotype was recorded at least ten times. The DNA of the CDR3 is TGTGCCAGCAGCACATATACACGGAATGAAAAACTGTTTTTT. Translation: CASSTYTRNEKLFF. V usage is TRBV12-3 or TRBV12-4 and J usage is TRBJ1-4; D gene ambiguous. The ends were cut back, 6 bases at V and 5 bases at J, with 13 bases in the middle. The length of the CDR3 is 14 residues.

Many counts were recorded for this clonotype. The chain couples TRBV5-1 to TRBJ2-1, with TRBD2 matching over 10 bases. Germline V gene data show CDR1 as SGHRS and CDR2 as YFSETQ. The CDR3 extends over 15 amino acids. J was trimmed by 13 bases and V by 4 bases; bases with no gene match: 14. The CDR3 spells CASSPQPAGGPKQFF. CDR3 nucleotides: TGCGCCAGCAGCCCCCAGCCAGCGGGGGGGCCCAAACAGTTCTTC.

This clonotype has ten or more counts. J is TRBJ1-2 and V is TRBV5-1; 11 bases match TRBD1. The CDR3 is 15 residues long. In germline, CDR1 is SGHRS, CDR2 YFSETQ. J gave up 3 bases and V 4 bases, and 5 bases lay outside the gene matches. CDR3 loop: CASSPGQGAYYGYTF. CDR3 bases: TGCGCCAGCAGCCCTGGACAGGGGGCTTACTATGGCTACACCTTC.

The table lists this clonotype with many counts. The chain uses TRBV7-2 and TRBJ2-4; 9 bases map to TRBD1. Trimming removed 9 bases from V and 7 bases from J; junction bases left unmatched: 10. This CDR3 contains 14 residues. The germline gives CDR1 SGHTA, CDR2 FQGNSA. The chain's CDR3 is CASSADRGWNIQYF. In nucleotides, the CDR3 is TGTGCCAGTTCGGCGGACAGGGGATGGAACATTCAGTACTTC.

This clonotype was observed many times. The V call is TRBV5-1, the J call TRBJ2-5; D possibly corresponds to TRBD2 (6 bases). CDR3 length equals 16 residues. Between the trimmed V and J ends, which lost 4 bases and 1 base, there was a span of 17 bases. The germline V gene encodes CDR1 SGHRS and CDR2 YFSETQ. The CDR3 DNA is TGCGCCAGCAGCGGGAGACCCGGGACTGGCCAAGAGACCCAGTACTTC. Protein: CASSGRPGTGQETQYF.

This clonotype was seen repeatedly, ten times or more. The CDR3 loop reads CSASGNEGNTEAFF. The CDR3, as DNA: TGCAGTGCTAGCGGGAATGAGGGGAACACTGAAGCTTTCTTT. The chain joins TRBV20-1 to TRBJ1-1; D is unclear. Germline assignment: CDR1 DFQATT and CDR2 SNEGSKA (reference sequence). The CDR3 loop spans 14 amino acids. With 3 bases removed from V and 1 base from J, the gap between germline ends came to 12 bases.

This clonotype was seen many times. This chain connects TRBV5-1 to TRBJ2-3; D gene ambiguous. The germline V gene encodes CDR1 SGHRS and CDR2 YFSETQ. This CDR3 has 12 amino acids. V was clipped by 2 bases and J by 5 bases, with 6 bases between them. CDR3 in amino acids: CASSFDGDTQYF. The CDR3 nucleotides read TGCGCCAGCAGCTTCGACGGAGATACGCAGTATTTT.

There are many counts of this clonotype. CDR3 bases: TGTGCCAGCAGTGACGACCCGGGACAGGGTGGTATGTACACTGAAGCTTTCTTT. Translating gives CASSDDPGQGGMYTEAFF. The chain combines TRBV25-1 with TRBJ1-1, with TRBD1 matching 9 bases. V shed 3 bases, J shed 3 bases, and the junction held 14 bases outside the gene matches. The CDR3 extends over 18 amino acids. Germline V gene sequence: CDR1 MGHDK, CDR2 SYGVNS. Together with reference TRBV25-1 and TRBJ1-1, the CDR3 gives the full variable domain: EADIYQTPRYLVIGTGKKITLECSQTMGHDKMYWYQQDPGMELHLIHYSYGVNSTEKGDLSSESTVSRIRTEHFPLTLESARPSHTSQYLCASSDDPGQGGMYTEAFFGQGTRLTVV.

The sample holds many counts of this clonotype. The chain employs TRBV6-5 and TRBJ2-2, with D possibly matching TRBD2 (6 bases). The CDR3 spans 14 residues. Deletions cut 1 base from V and 4 bases from J, with 7 bases between. Looked up from germline, CDR1 is MNHEY and CDR2 is SVGAGI. As DNA, the CDR3 is TGTGCCAGCAGTTACTGGAGGGGCACCGGGGAGCTGTTTTTT. It translates to CASSYWRGTGELFF.

This clonotype was seen repeatedly, ten times or more. V and J are TRBV5-1 and TRBJ2-1, with 9 bases identical to TRBD2. The junction had 4 bases not matched to a gene; V was cut back by 7 bases and J by 5 bases. The CDR3 is 13 amino acids. Germline assignment: CDR1 SGHRS and CDR2 YFSETQ. Written as DNA, the CDR3 is TGCGCCAGCTCGACTAGCGGTGACAATGAGCAGTTCTTC. As protein: CASSTSGDNEQFF.

This clonotype has a count of ten or more. This sequence joins TRBV7-8 and TRBJ2-1; D is possibly TRBD1 or TRBD2 (5 bases each). The CDR3 loop spans 13 amino acids. Germline loops: CDR1 SGHVS, CDR2 FQNEAQ. Trimming left V 5 bases short and J 5 bases short, with 10 bases between. Here the CDR3 reads CASSPGRNNEQFF. The CDR3 bases are TGTGCCAGCAGCCCGGGACGTAACAATGAGCAGTTCTTC.

This clonotype was detected ten times or more. The V call is TRBV6-1, the J call TRBJ1-1, with no clear D. Between the trimmed V and J ends, which lost 7 bases and 3 bases, there was a span of 15 bases. The CDR3 consists of 14 residues. Per germline, CDR1 MNHNS and CDR2 SASEGT. The CDR3 spells CASTPGGRDTEAFF. Written as DNA, the CDR3 is TGTGCCAGCACCCCGGGTGGCCGAGACACTGAAGCTTTCTTT.

About this clonotype itself: A much larger clone lies one base from this, so it may be a read error. The genes are TRBV7-2 and TRBJ2-2; D could derive from TRBD1 or TRBD2 (5 bases each). The CDR3 extends over 15 amino acids. Looked up from germline, CDR1 is SGHTA and CDR2 is FQGNSA. CDR3 coding DNA: TGTGCCAGCAGCTTAAGGACTCCGGGACCCGGGGATCTGTTTTTT. It specifies CASSLRTPGPGDLFF. Looking up the rest from reference TRBV7-2 and TRBJ2-2 gives the full variable domain: GAGVSQSPSNKVTEKGKDVELRCDPISGHTALYWYRQSLGQGLEFLIYFQGNSAPDKSGLPSDRFSAERTGGSVSTLTIQRTQQEDSAVYLCASSLRTPGPGDLFFGEGSRLTVL.

This clonotype was seen more than once but under ten times. The chain is built from TRBV20-1 and TRBJ1-6, with D maybe TRBD1 (5 bases). Trimming cost V 3 bases and J 8 bases, with 20 bases left between them. The CDR3 length is 16 residues. Germline values: CDR1 DFQATT, CDR2 SNEGSKA (reference sequence). CDR3 sequence: CSASRSWDGGHSPLHF. CDR3 nucleotides: TGCAGTGCTAGCCGATCCTGGGATGGGGGACATTCACCCCTCCACTTT.

This clonotype has at least ten counts. This chain joins TRBV20-1 and TRBJ2-3, with 8 bases identical to TRBD1. Germline values: CDR1 DFQATT, CDR2 SNEGSKA (reference sequence). The CDR3 consists of 15 residues. V shed 4 bases, J shed 2 bases, and the junction held 8 bases outside the gene matches. The CDR3 nucleotides are TGCAGTGCTAAGTTAGACAGGGGTTTCACAGATACGCAGTATTTT. Residues: CSAKLDRGFTDTQYF.

This clonotype was observed at least ten times. The chain has TRBV4-1 and TRBJ1-5, with 7 bases lining up with TRBD1. CDR3 length equals 17 residues. After removal of 0 bases from V and 5 bases from J, the junction contained 10 bases not matched to a gene. CDR1 and CDR2 (germline): MGHRA, YSYEKL. CDR3 loop: CASSQESGQGDDQPQHF. CDR3 nucleotides: TGCGCCAGCAGCCAAGAATCGGGGCAGGGGGATGATCAGCCCCAGCATTTT.

This clonotype has a count of ten or more. V is TRBV6-2 or TRBV6-3 and J is TRBJ1-1; D call uncertain. The germline gives CDR1 MNHEY, CDR2 SVGEGT. This CDR3 spans 13 amino acids. Trimming pared 6 bases from V and 8 bases from J, leaving 16 bases between. The CDR3: CASSRGPPPEAFF. The DNA for the CDR3 is TGTGCCAGCAGCCGAGGGCCCCCCCCGGAAGCTTTCTTT.